This T cell receptor (beta chain) comes out of a study of T cells expressing NK-cell markers. In the study overall: Sorted CD3+CD56+NKG2C+, CD3+CD56+NKG2C- and CD3+CD56-NKG2C+ T-cell subsets were beta-chain profiled.

Study-level findings and limits: NKG2C+ dominant clonotype frequencies in 5 or 6 donors were about 1.0-7.5% of CD8+ T cells.

As to this clonotype: As yet, its antigen is unknown.

The length of the CDR3 is 15 residues. Synthesis of TCR beta cDNA relied on 5'RACE template switching carrying UMIs. For each CDR3 protein, TCRdb gives one entry from its re-call of the 5' RACE reads, without DNA. This table lists 500,000 to 600,000 distinct CDR3 sequences. The sequence was obtained from a man younger than 30 in good health. The sequenced material came from blood T cells: a sorted CD56 or NKG2C T cell subset, CD4+ or CD8+ T cells, or bulk PBMC T cells (not recorded which). This chain uses TRBV12-3 or TRBV12-4 with TRBJ2-2; the D call of TRBD2 rests on TCRdb alone, since no DNA is present to check it. This CDR3 reads CASSISGTRTGELFF.